This T cell receptor beta chain came from a study of beta chain features in type 1 diabetes. Study outcomes and limitations: Type 1 diabetes patients showed a moderate but significant shortening of TCRB CDR3s in all four CD4+ subsets. Naive, central memory and Treg TCRB repertoires appeared more alike in patients than in healthy donors.

One heparinised draw of blood, averaging roughly 120 mL, came from each donor. What was sequenced were expressed TCRB transcripts, since all of the isolated RNA had been reverse transcribed. TCRdb keeps only in-frame clones here, not all; method: immunoSEQ multiplex PCR. Altogether 350,000 to 450,000 clones are present, roughly 13% being singletons, with the ten largest covering 0.0095% to 0.013%. Notes on this clone: Antigen unknown.

Trimming at V came to 4 bases and at J to 1 base, leaving 9 bases not matched to a gene. The CDR3 covers 17 residues. Germline V lookup: CDR1 ENHRY, CDR2 SYGVKD. The TCR originated in a woman aged 18-35 years with type 1 diabetes. The chain carries TRBV10-3 and TRBJ2-5; TRBD2 matches 10 bases. Sequencing input: naive CD4+ T cells from blood. The chain's CDR3 is CAISAQLAGHPQETQYF. CDR3 bases: TGTGCCATCAGTGCCCAACTAGCGGGGCACCCCCAAGAGACCCAGTACTTC.